The entry below gives a single T cell receptor beta chain sequence along with its context. How the authors handled the data: Amplification of reference gene primers was used by the study to estimate nucleated cell counts. The table came from immunoSEQ multiplex PCR; TCRdb's copy has only in-frame clones and leaves some out. D and trimming were read from the DNA, whereas the V and J calls and clone size are those reported in that table. The data show some 120,000 clones, 85% to 90% seen once. This entry belongs to a study of blood T cell repertoires in COVID-19. Study as a whole: Samples of COVID-19 (acute and convalescent) were obtained from the United States, Italy and Spain.

CDR1 is GTSNPN, CDR2 SVGIG, per germline (reference sequence). V was cut by 0 bases and J by 9 bases, with 15 bases left in between. The CDR3 spans 15 residues. The sequencing input was peripheral blood. The clonotype was recovered from a man older than 75 with active or convalescent COVID-19. This chain links TRBV30 with TRBJ1-6; unclear D gene. The CDR3 loop is CAWSVQRGGGSPLHF. In nucleotides, the CDR3 is TGTGCCTGGAGTGTACAACGGGGAGGCGGTTCACCCCTCCACTTT. The complete variable domain, with remaining parts taken from reference TRBV30 and TRBJ1-6, reads SQTIHQWPATLVQPVGSPLSLECTVEGTSNPNLYWYRQAAGRGLQLLFYSVGIGQISSEVPQNLSASRPQDRQFILSSKKLLLSDSGFYLCAWSVQRGGGSPLHFGNGTRLTVT.